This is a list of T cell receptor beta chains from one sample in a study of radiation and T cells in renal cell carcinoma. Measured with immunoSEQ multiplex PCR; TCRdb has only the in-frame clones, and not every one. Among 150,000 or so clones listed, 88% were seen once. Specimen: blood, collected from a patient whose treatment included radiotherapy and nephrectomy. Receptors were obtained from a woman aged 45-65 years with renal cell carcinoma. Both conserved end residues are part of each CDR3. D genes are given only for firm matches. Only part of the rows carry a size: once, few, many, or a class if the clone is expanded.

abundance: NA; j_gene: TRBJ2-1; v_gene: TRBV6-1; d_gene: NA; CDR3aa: CASCQRYGSYNEQFF; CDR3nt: TGTGCCAGCTGTCAACGGTACGGCTCCTACAATGAGCAGTTCTTC
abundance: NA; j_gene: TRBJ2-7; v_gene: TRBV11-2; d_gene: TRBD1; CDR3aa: CASSLYGDRGRYEQYF; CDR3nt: TGTGCCAGCAGCTTATACGGGGACAGGGGTCGGTACGAGCAGTACTTC
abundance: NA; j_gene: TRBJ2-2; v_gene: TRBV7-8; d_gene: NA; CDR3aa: CASSQGEGSNTGELFF; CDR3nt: TGTGCCAGCAGCCAAGGAGAGGGATCGAACACCGGGGAGCTGTTTTTT
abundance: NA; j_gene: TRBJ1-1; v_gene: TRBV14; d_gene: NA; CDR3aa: CASSQGMNTEAFF; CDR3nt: TGTGCCAGCAGCCAAGGCATGAACACTGAAGCTTTCTTT
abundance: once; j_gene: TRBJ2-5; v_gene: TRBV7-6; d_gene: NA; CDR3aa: CASSLAPGERTQYF; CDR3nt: TGTGCCAGCAGCTTAGCCCCGGGTGAGCGGACCCAGTACTTC
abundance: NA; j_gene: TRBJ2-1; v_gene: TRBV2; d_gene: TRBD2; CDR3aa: CASSEQRGDTEQFF; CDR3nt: TGTGCCAGCAGTGAACAGCGGGGGGACACTGAGCAGTTCTTC
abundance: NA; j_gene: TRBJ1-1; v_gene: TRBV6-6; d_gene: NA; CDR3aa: CASSRGSGTEAFF; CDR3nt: TGTGCCAGCAGTAGGGGGTCGGGGACTGAAGCTTTCTTT
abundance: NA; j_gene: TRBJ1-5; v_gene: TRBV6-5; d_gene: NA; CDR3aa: CASSYPSNQPQHF; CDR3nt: TGTGCCAGCAGTTACCCGAGCAATCAGCCCCAGCATTTT
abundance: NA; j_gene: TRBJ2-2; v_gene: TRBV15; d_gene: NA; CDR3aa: CATSSRGSTGELFF; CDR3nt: TGTGCCACCAGCTCCAGGGGTAGCACCGGGGAGCTGTTTTTT
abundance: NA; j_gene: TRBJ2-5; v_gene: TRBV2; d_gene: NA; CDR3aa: CASSERLSATQETQYF; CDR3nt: TGTGCCAGCAGTGAAAGGTTATCGGCAACCCAAGAGACCCAGTACTTC
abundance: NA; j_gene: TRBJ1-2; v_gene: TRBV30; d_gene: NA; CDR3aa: CAWSVGGGGYTF; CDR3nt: TGTGCCTGGAGTGTAGGTGGGGGTGGCTACACCTTC
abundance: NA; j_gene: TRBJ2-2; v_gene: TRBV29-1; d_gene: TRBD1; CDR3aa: CSGGQGTGELFF; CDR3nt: TGCAGCGGTGGACAGGGGACCGGGGAGCTGTTTTTT
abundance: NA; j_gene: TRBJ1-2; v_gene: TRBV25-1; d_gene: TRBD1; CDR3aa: CASRGQGVGYTF; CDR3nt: TGTGCCAGCCGGGGACAGGGAGTCGGCTACACCTTC
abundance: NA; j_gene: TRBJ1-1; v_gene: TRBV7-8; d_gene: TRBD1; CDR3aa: CASSLDEGAEAFF; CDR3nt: TGTGCCAGCAGCTTAGATGAGGGGGCAGAAGCTTTCTTT
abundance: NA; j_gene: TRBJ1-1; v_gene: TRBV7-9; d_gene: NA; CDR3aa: CASSYKGLKAFF; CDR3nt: TGTGCCAGCAGTTACAAAGGGTTAAAAGCTTTCTTT
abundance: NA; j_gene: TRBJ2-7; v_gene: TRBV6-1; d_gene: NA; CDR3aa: CASSPPGGTGKYF; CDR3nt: TGTGCCAGCAGTCCGCCCGGAGGGACGGGAAAGTACTTC
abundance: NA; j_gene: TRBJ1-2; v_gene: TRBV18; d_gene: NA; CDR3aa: CASSPADRNYGYTF; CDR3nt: TGTGCCAGCTCACCAGCTGACAGGAACTATGGCTACACCTTC
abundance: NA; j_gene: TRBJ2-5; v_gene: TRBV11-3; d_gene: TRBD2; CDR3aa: CASSRAGGQETQYF; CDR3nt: TGTGCCAGCAGCCGCGCGGGGGGCCAAGAGACCCAGTACTTC
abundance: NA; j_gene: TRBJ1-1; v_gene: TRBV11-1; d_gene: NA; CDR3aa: CASSLGGIPEAFF; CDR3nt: TGTGCCAGCAGCTTGGGAGGGATCCCTGAAGCTTTCTTT
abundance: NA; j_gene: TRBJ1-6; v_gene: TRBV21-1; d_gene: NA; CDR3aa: CASFGSPLHF; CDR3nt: TGTGCCAGCTTTGGGTCACCCCTCCACTTT
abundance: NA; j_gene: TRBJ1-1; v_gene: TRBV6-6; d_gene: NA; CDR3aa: CASRLDWNTEAFF; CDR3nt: TGTGCCAGCAGACTAGACTGGAACACTGAAGCTTTCTTT
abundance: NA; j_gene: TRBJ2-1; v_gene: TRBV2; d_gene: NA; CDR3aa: CASSMEISSYNEQFF; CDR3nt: TGTGCCAGCAGTATGGAGATAAGCTCCTACAATGAGCAGTTCTTC
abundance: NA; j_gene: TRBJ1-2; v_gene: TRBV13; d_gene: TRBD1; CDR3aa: CASSLPLDRGRGYTF; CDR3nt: TGTGCCAGCAGCTTACCACTGGACAGGGGGCGAGGCTACACCTTC
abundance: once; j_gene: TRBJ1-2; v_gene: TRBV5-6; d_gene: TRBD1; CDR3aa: CASSLRAGGSYGYTF; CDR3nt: TGTGCCAGCAGCTTGAGGGCAGGGGGCTCCTATGGCTACACCTTC
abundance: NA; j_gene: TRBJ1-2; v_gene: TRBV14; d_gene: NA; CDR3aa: CASSQDEGVSGYTF; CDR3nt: TGTGCCAGCAGCCAAGATGAGGGGGTATCTGGCTACACCTTC
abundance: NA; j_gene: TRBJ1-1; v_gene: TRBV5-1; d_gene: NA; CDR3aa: CASSLGRGEEAFF; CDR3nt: TGCGCCAGCAGCTTGGGGCGCGGGGAGGAAGCTTTCTTT
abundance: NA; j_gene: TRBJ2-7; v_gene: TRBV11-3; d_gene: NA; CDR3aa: CASSLVGLPNAEQYF; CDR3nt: TGTGCCAGCAGCTTAGTGGGTCTTCCAAACGCCGAGCAGTACTTC
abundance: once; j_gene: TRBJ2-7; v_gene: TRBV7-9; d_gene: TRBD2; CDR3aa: CASSPGLAGTYEQYF; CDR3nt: TGTGCCAGCAGCCCTGGACTAGCGGGGACCTACGAGCAGTACTTC
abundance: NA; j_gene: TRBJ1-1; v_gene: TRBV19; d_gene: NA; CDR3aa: CASSSLYTTENTEAFF; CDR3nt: TGTGCCAGTAGTTCCCTCTACACAACAGAAAACACTGAAGCTTTCTTT
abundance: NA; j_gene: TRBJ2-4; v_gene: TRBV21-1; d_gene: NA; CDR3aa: CASGQGSKNVQYF; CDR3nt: TGTGCCAGCGGTCAGGGATCTAAAAACGTTCAGTACTTC
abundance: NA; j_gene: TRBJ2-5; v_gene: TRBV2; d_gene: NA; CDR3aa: CASSRGRKETQYF; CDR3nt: TGTGCCAGCAGTAGGGGACGGAAAGAGACCCAGTACTTC
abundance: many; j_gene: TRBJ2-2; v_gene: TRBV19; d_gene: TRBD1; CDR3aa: CASSIGQGGSDGELFF; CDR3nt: TGTGCCAGTAGTATCGGACAGGGGGGTAGCGACGGGGAGCTGTTTTTT
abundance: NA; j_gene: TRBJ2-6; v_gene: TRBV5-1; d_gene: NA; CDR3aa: CASSPTGSLSGANVLTF; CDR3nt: TGCGCCAGCAGTCCAACAGGCTCTCTCTCTGGGGCCAACGTCCTGACTTTC
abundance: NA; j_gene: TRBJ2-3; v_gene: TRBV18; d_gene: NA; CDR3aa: CASSPRLLAPTDTQYF; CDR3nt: TGTGCCAGCTCACCTCGTTTACTAGCTCCCACAGATACGCAGTATTTT
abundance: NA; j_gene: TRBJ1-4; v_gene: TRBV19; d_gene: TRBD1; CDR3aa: CASSISGQGLSNEKLFF; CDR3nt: TGTGCCAGTAGTATATCGGGACAGGGGTTGTCTAATGAAAAACTGTTTTTT
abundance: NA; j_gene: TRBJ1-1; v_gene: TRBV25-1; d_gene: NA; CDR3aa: CASSEYGGPNTEAFF; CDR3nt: TGTGCCAGCAGTGAATATGGAGGCCCCAACACTGAAGCTTTCTTT
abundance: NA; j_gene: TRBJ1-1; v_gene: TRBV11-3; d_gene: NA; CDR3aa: CASSPHHTGLPEAFF; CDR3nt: TGTGCCAGCAGTCCGCATCATACAGGGTTACCTGAAGCTTTCTTT
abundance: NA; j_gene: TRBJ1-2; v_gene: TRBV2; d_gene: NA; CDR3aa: CASSEIGVGIHGYTF; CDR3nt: TGTGCCAGCAGTGAAATAGGGGTGGGGATTCATGGCTACACCTTC
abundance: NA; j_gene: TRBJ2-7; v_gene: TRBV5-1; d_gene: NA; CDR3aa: CASSPQGGGSYEQYF; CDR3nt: TGCGCCAGCAGCCCACAGGGAGGGGGCAGCTACGAGCAGTACTTC
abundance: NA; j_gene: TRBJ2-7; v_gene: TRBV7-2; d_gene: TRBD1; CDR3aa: CASSWTGIVEQYF; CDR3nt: TGTGCCAGCAGCTGGACAGGGATAGTCGAGCAGTACTTC
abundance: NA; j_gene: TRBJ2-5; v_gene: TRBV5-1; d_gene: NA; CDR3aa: CASGISDNAETQYF; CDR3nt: TGCGCCAGCGGAATCTCGGACAATGCGGAGACCCAGTACTTC
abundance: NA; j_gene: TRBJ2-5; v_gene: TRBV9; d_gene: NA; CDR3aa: CASSVTAFQETQYF; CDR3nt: TGTGCCAGCAGCGTAACAGCCTTTCAAGAGACCCAGTACTTC
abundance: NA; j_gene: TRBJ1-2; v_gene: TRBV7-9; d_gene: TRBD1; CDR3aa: CASSSRGTGGLYGYTF; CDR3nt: TGTGCCAGCAGTTCTCGAGGGACAGGGGGCTTGTATGGCTACACCTTC
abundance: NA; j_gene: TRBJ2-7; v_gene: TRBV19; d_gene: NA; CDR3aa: CASSQWGQAYEQYF; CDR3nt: TGTGCCAGTAGCCAGTGGGGGCAGGCGTACGAGCAGTACTTC
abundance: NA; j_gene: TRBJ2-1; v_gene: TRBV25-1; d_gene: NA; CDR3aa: CASSERGRGPNEQFF; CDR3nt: TGTGCCAGCAGCGAGAGGGGCAGGGGTCCCAATGAGCAGTTCTTC
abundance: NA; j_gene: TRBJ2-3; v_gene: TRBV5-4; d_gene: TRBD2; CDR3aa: CASSPAGGRTDTQYF; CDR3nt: TGTGCCAGCAGTCCAGCGGGGGGACGCACAGATACGCAGTATTTT
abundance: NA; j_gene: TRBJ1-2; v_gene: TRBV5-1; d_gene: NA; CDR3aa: CASSSQGFAYGYTF; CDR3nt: TGCGCCAGCAGCTCACAGGGATTTGCCTATGGCTACACCTTC
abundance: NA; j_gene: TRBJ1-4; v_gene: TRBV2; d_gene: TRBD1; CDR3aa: CASRTDRGEKLFF; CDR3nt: TGTGCCAGCAGGACCGACAGGGGTGAAAAACTGTTTTTT
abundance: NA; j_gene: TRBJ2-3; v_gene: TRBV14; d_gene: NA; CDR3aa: CASSQVIVETSTDTQYF; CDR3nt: TGTGCCAGCAGCCAAGTGATTGTAGAGACTAGCACAGATACGCAGTATTTT
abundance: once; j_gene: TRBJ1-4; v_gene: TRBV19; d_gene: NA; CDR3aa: CASSIGPGFNEKLFF; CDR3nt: TGTGCCAGTAGTATAGGCCCGGGATTTAATGAAAAACTGTTTTTT
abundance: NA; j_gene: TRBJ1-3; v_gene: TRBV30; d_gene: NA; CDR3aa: CAWTAGGNTIYF; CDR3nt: TGTGCCTGGACGGCAGGTGGAAACACCATATATTTT
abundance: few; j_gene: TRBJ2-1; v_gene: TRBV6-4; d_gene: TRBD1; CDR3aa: CASSDPSTGVYYNEQFF; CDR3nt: TGTGCCAGCAGTGACCCATCAACAGGGGTATATTACAATGAGCAGTTCTTC
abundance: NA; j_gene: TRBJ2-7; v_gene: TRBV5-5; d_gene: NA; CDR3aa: CASSSVGGTNYEQYF; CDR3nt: TGTGCCAGCAGCTCGGTCGGAGGGACAAACTACGAGCAGTACTTC
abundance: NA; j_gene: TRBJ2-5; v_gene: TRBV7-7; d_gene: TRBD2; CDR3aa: CASAGGPSETQYF; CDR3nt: TGTGCTAGTGCGGGGGGGCCCTCCGAGACCCAGTACTTC
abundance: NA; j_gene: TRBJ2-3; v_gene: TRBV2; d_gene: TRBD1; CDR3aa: CASSELGQGESTDTQYF; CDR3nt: TGTGCCAGCAGTGAGTTGGGACAGGGGGAAAGCACAGATACGCAGTATTTT
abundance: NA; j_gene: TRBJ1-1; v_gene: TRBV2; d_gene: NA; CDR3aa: CASKQGMNTEAFF; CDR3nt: TGTGCCAGCAAACAGGGTATGAACACTGAAGCTTTCTTT
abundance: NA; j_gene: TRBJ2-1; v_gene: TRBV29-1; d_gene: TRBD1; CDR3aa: CSVRDREYNEQFF; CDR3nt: TGCAGCGTTCGGGACAGAGAGTACAATGAGCAGTTCTTC
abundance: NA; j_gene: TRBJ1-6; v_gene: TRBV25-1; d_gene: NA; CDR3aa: CASSEYMRGSSYNSPLHF; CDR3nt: TGTGCCAGCAGTGAATATATGAGAGGGAGCTCCTATAATTCACCCCTCCACTTT
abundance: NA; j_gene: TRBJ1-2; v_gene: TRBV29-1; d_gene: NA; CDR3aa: CSVVTGAGGYTF; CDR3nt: TGCAGCGTTGTTACGGGGGCGGGCGGCTACACCTTC
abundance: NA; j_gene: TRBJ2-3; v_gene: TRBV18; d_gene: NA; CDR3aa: CASSPARDTQYF; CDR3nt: TGTGCCAGCTCACCAGCGCGAGATACGCAGTATTTT